What follows describes a single T cell receptor (beta chain). What it binds is unknown. Germline V gene lookup returns CDR1 SGDLS and CDR2 YYNGEE. This CDR3 has 14 amino acids. Trimming stripped 3 bases from V and 0 bases from J, with 9 bases between. TCRdb re-analysed the 5' RACE reads in MiXCR, keeping a single row per CDR3 protein. This table holds roughly 770,000 distinct CDR3 sequences, roughly 18% found once. The entry originates in a study of identical twins. General study findings and limits: The study reached conclusions through statistical analysis that was cross-sectional, not following the same donors.

The same data also went into a second study, on T cells expressing NK-cell markers. As that study records: Repertoire data for TCR beta were derived from sorted T cells (CD3+CD56+NKG2C+, CD3+CD56+NKG2C- and CD3+CD56-NKG2C+).

J is TRBJ1-1 and V is TRBV9; D possibly corresponds to TRBD1 (5 bases). The TCR comes from a woman under 30 in good health. Sample: PBMCs. The CDR3 sequence: CASSAGLLNTEAFF. CDR3 coding DNA: TGTGCCAGCAGCGCGGGACTATTGAACACTGAAGCTTTCTTT.